This T cell receptor (beta chain) was observed in a study of blood T cell repertoires in COVID-19. Study-level background: PBMCs, B-cell-depleted T cells, or T cells provided the cDNA or gDNA that made up the material.

Trimming took 8 bases from V and 0 from J; bases not matched to a gene: 13. Per germline, CDR1 SEHNR and CDR2 FQNEAQ (reference sequence). The CDR3 runs 17 residues. Enrolled through a virtual design, the participants were between about 18 and 89 years of age and came from some 26 US areas. Per the authors' pipeline: Estimation of nucleated cell counts relied on the amplification of reference gene primers. Assay: immunoSEQ multiplex PCR; the TCRdb copy retains only in-frame clones and omits some. V and J calls and clone size are those listed in that table; D and trimming were worked out from the DNA. The table has 260,000 or so clones, around 84% seen once.

The V call is TRBV7-9, the J call TRBJ1-2; TRBD1 matches at 9 bases. This receptor was taken from a man aged 18 to 35 who had recovered from COVID-19. Sequenced: PBMCs or T cells enriched from blood (not recorded which). The CDR3 nucleotides are TGTGCCAGCTTACGAACCGGGACAGGGAGTGCTAACTATGGCTACACCTTC. Residues: CASLRTGTGSANYGYTF.